Listed below are T cell receptor beta chains from one sample, sequenced in a study of blood T cell repertoires in COVID-19. This table comes from immunoSEQ multiplex PCR, and its TCRdb copy is limited to in-frame clones, with some not included. The sample has tens of thousands of clones; 70% to 85% are singletons. The sequenced sample consisted of PBMCs or T cells enriched from blood (not recorded which). These receptors were taken from a woman in her 50s with acute COVID-19. Both conserved end residues are part of each CDR3. The D gene is left open where the match is weak. The size of a clone is reported for some rows only, either as once, few or many, or as a class for expanded clones.

j_call | d_call | clone_size | v_call | cdr3_nt | cdr3_aa
TRBJ2-1 | TRBD2 | few | TRBV5-4 | TGTGCCAGCAGCTTGGGGGTAGCGGGGTACAATGAGCAGTTCTTC | CASSLGVAGYNEQFF
TRBJ2-1 | TRBD2 | few | TRBV9 | TGTGCCAGCAGCGTGAACACGGGGGGGTGGAATGAGCAGTTCTTC | CASSVNTGGWNEQFF
TRBJ2-1 | NA | NA | TRBV9 | TGTGCCAGCAGCGAGGATTCGGGGTACAATGAGCAGTTCTTC | CASSEDSGYNEQFF
TRBJ1-2 | TRBD1 | few | TRBV3-1/TRBV3-2 | TGTGCCAGCAGCCAAAATTCCCCGGGCAGGGGGCTGGTTGGCTACACCTTC | CASSQNSPGRGLVGYTF
TRBJ2-2 | NA | NA | TRBV18 | TGTGCCAGCTCACCACCGCGACTAATAAACACCGGGGAGCTGTTTTTT | CASSPPRLINTGELFF
TRBJ2-2 | TRBD2 | NA | TRBV4-1 | TGCGCCAGCAGCCTACGGGAGGGGTATGACGGGGAGCTGTTTTTT | CASSLREGYDGELFF
TRBJ2-7 | TRBD1 | NA | TRBV5-1 | TGCGCCAGTCCGTCAGGGGGCCCTTCCTACGAGCAGTACTTC | CASPSGGPSYEQYF
TRBJ1-1 | TRBD1 | few | TRBV6-5 | TGTGCCAGCATTTCGGACAGGGACACTGAAGCTTTCTTT | CASISDRDTEAFF
TRBJ1-6 | NA | NA | TRBV5-4 | TGTGCCAGCAGCTTAAGTTCCTCGGGTGGGTTCCACTTT | CASSLSSSGGFHF
TRBJ1-2 | TRBD1 | few | TRBV29-1 | TGCAGCGTTGAAGTGGTGGAGGGGGCCGGTGGCTACACCTTC | CSVEVVEGAGGYTF
TRBJ2-1 | TRBD2 | NA | TRBV12-5 | TGTGCTAGTGGTTTAGCGGGGAACAATGAGCAGTTCTTC | CASGLAGNNEQFF
TRBJ2-1 | NA | NA | TRBV7-2 | TGTGCCAGCAGCTTAGGCTCAGACTACAATGAGCAGTTCTTC | CASSLGSDYNEQFF
TRBJ1-5 | TRBD1 | NA | TRBV7-8 | TGTGCCAGCAGCTTGGCCGACAGGGAGTTCAATCAGCCCCAGCATTTT | CASSLADREFNQPQHF
TRBJ2-1 | NA | NA | TRBV3-1/TRBV3-2 | TGTGCCAGCAGCCCTGCCGGAGTCTACAATGAGCAGTTCTTC | CASSPAGVYNEQFF
TRBJ1-5 | TRBD1 | NA | TRBV19 | TGTGCCAGTACCGGGGACAGGGCTGGCAATCAGCCCCAGCATTTT | CASTGDRAGNQPQHF
TRBJ2-5 | NA | NA | TRBV30 | TGTGCCTGGAGCGGGTTGGGCGGTTCAGGGGAGACCCAGTACTTC | CAWSGLGGSGETQYF
TRBJ2-1 | NA | NA | TRBV9 | TGTGCCAGTTCACTTACAGGGCCCTACAATGATGAGCAGTTCTTC | CASSLTGPYNDEQFF
TRBJ1-1 | NA | few | TRBV7-9 | TGTGCCAGCAGCTTAGCGGGGCAGGAGAGGAACACTGAAGCTTTCTTT | CASSLAGQERNTEAFF
TRBJ1-5 | TRBD1 | NA | TRBV2 | TGTGCCAGCGCAGGGACAGCTCACCTTAATCAGCCCCAGCATTTT | CASAGTAHLNQPQHF